A single sample gave rise to the 5 T cell receptor beta chains below, sequenced in a study of shared clonotypes between healthy human individuals. Using immunoSEQ multiplex PCR, the repertoire was profiled, and TCRdb retains in-frame clones only, with some absent. The data contain some 790,000 clones, roughly two thirds of them singletons. Input material: memory CD4+ T cells sorted from blood. Indicated subset: CD45RA-negative fraction. Receptors were obtained from a woman under 40 in good health.

V gene TRBV30 combines with J gene TRBJ2-1, with 8 bases fitting TRBD1. J gave up 4 bases and V 0 bases, and 8 bases lay outside the gene matches. CDR1 and CDR2 from the germline V gene are GTSNPN and SVGIG (reference sequence). The CDR3 is 16 amino acids. The CDR3 DNA sequence: TGTGCCTGGAGTGTACTTGGGACAGGAGTTTACAATGAGCAGTTCTTC. This gives the protein CAWSVLGTGVYNEQFF. Variable domain in full (rest from reference TRBV30 and TRBJ2-1): SQTIHQWPATLVQPVGSPLSLECTVEGTSNPNLYWYRQAAGRGLQLLFYSVGIGQISSEVPQNLSASRPQDRQFILSSKKLLLSDSGFYLCAWSVLGTGVYNEQFFGPGTRLTVL.

This clone occurred a few times. V and J are TRBV19 and TRBJ1-5; 7 bases fit TRBD1. This CDR3 is 10 amino acids long. Per the germline V gene, CDR1 is LNHDA and CDR2 is SQIVND (reference sequence). CDR3 protein: CVKGAQPQHF. The CDR3 DNA is TGTGTTAAGGGGGCGCAGCCCCAGCATTTT.

This clone was found a few times. Different DNA sequences within this sample yield the same CDR3. The chain is built from TRBV6-1 and TRBJ1-5, with D maybe TRBD1 (5 bases). The CDR3 spans 15 residues. The germline V gene has CDR1 MNHNS and CDR2 SASEGT. Trimming took 5 bases from V and 0 from J, leaving 11 bases between them. The CDR3 DNA reads as TGTGCCAGCAGTCCCCCGACAGATAGCAATCAGCCCCAGCATTTT. This encodes CASSPPTDSNQPQHF.

The V gene is TRBV11-2, the J gene TRBJ2-3, with 8 bases matching TRBD2. V shed 0 bases and J 5 bases; nucleotides not matched to a gene: 7. This CDR3 is 16 amino acids long. Looked up from germline, CDR1 is SGHAT and CDR2 is FQNNGV. The chain's CDR3 is CASSLEFAGGGDTQYF. The DNA for the CDR3 is TGTGCCAGCAGCTTAGAATTTGCGGGAGGTGGAGATACGCAGTATTTT.

The rearrangement joins TRBV5-1 to TRBJ1-1; 7 bases map to TRBD1. The CDR3 length is 15 residues. V was clipped by 5 bases and J by 1 base; unmatched bases: 8. Per germline, CDR1 SGHRS and CDR2 YFSETQ. The chain's CDR3 is CASRVMYRGNTEAFF. The CDR3 region has the DNA TGCGCCAGCAGGGTGATGTACAGGGGGAACACTGAAGCTTTCTTT.